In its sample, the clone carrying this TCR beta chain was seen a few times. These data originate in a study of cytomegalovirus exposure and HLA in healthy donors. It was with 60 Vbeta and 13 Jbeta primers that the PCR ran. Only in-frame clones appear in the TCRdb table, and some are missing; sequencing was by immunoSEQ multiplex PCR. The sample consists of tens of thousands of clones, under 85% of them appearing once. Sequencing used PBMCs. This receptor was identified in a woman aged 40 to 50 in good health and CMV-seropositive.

The CDR3 DNA sequence: TGTGCCAGCAGTGGCTTTGTGGAGGGCTCGAATGAAAAACTGTTTTTT. Its protein product is CASSGFVEGSNEKLFF. The gene calls are TRBV25-1 and TRBJ1-4; D is ambiguous. Germline-derived CDR1 and CDR2 are MGHDK and SYGVNS. V lost 4 bases, J lost 5 bases, and 17 bases lay in between. The length of the CDR3 is 16 residues.